These T cell receptor beta chains were read from a single sample in a study of T cells in Graves' hyperthyroidism and ophthalmopathy. One entry per CDR3 protein, called by TCRdb with MiXCR from the multiplex PCR reads. The table shows a few hundred thousand distinct CDR3 sequences, with about 12% occurring only once. Sequenced material: blood. The receptors stem from a woman under 30 with Graves' hyperthyroidism. The CDR3 runs from the conserved cysteine through the conserved F or W. A D gene is named only where the DNA matches it firmly. A clone size is listed for some rows: how often the clone was seen (once, few, many), or a class if it is expanded.

D gene	V gene	J gene	clone size	CDR3 DNA	CDR3 protein
NA	TRBV27	TRBJ1-2	many	TGTGCCAGCAGTTTAATCCCAGGCTATGGCTACACCTTC	CASSLIPGYGYTF
NA	TRBV3-1	TRBJ1-5	many	TGTGCCAGCAGCCAAGACGGGGGCCCGCCCCAGCATTTT	CASSQDGGPPQHF
NA	TRBV4-1	TRBJ1-6	NA	TGCGCCAGCAGCTTGGAGGGACAAAATAATTCACCCCTCCACTTT	CASSLEGQNNSPLHF
TRBD1	TRBV2	TRBJ2-2	NA	TGTGCCAGCGCCACAGGGGCGGACACCGGGGAGCTGTTTTTT	CASATGADTGELFF
NA	TRBV5-1	TRBJ1-2	many	TGCGCCAGCAGCTTGGCCGCCTCTATTAACTATGGCTACACCTTC	CASSLAASINYGYTF
NA	TRBV20-1	TRBJ2-5	NA	TGCAGTGCTAGGACCCCCATCAGGACCCAGTACTTC	CSARTPIRTQYF
NA	TRBV9	TRBJ1-1	many	TGTGCCAGCAGCGTTAGGGAGAACACTGAAGCTTTCTTT	CASSVRENTEAFF
NA	TRBV7-2	TRBJ2-3	many	TGTGCCAGCAGCTTAGAGTCTCTCGTCACAGATACGCAGTATTTT	CASSLESLVTDTQYF
TRBD2	TRBV4-2	TRBJ2-3	few	TGTGCCAGCAGCCAAGTGACTAGCGGGGCCAGCTTGACCCTCGATACGCAGTATTTT	CASSQVTSGASLTLDTQYF
TRBD1	TRBV5-1	TRBJ2-7	many	TGCGCCAGCAGCTCAACGGACAGGAGGTTTTACGAGCAGTACTTC	CASSSTDRRFYEQYF
NA	TRBV12-3/TRBV12-4	TRBJ2-1	many	TGTGCCAGCAGTCCCCTCCCGCTGAGATCGGAGCAGTTCTTC	CASSPLPLRSEQFF
TRBD1	TRBV20-1	TRBJ1-1	few	TGCAGCGCAGACCCGGGACAGGGGGGGTATGAAGTTTTCTTT	CSADPGQGGYEVFF
NA	TRBV6-1	TRBJ1-5	many	TGTGCCGGCTCAGACAGTTCCCCCACGGAGCCCCAGCATTTT	CAGSDSSPTEPQHF
NA	TRBV10-3	TRBJ2-5	many	TGTGCCATCAGTGCCGGACAGACGTACCAAGAGACCCAGTACTTC	CAISAGQTYQETQYF
NA	TRBV2	TRBJ2-4	few	TGTGCCAGCAGTGAAGGGAGGGGACTAGCCAAAAACATTCAGTACTTC	CASSEGRGLAKNIQYF
NA	TRBV30	TRBJ1-5	many	TGTGCCTGGAGGGTCAAGAGTAGCAATCAGCCCCAGCATTTT	CAWRVKSSNQPQHF
NA	TRBV20-1	TRBJ1-2	many	TGCAGTGCCTCTCTAGAGGGGGGCTATGGCTACACCTTC	CSASLEGGYGYTF
NA	TRBV9	TRBJ2-3	few	TGTGCCAGCAGCGTAGCTACGCGGGCAAGCACAGATACGCAGTATTTT	CASSVATRASTDTQYF
NA	TRBV14	TRBJ1-6	NA	TGTGCCAGCAGCCAAGACAGTCGGGGCAGGAAAAATTCACCCCTCCACTTT	CASSQDSRGRKNSPLHF
NA	TRBV2	TRBJ1-5	many	TGTGCCAGCAGTGAAAGGGTGGAATCCCAGCCCCAGCATTTT	CASSERVESQPQHF
NA	TRBV5-6	TRBJ1-5	NA	TGTGCCAGCAGCCAATTCAAACCCAGATTTAGCAATCAGCCCCAGCATTTT	CASSQFKPRFSNQPQHF
TRBD1	TRBV9	TRBJ2-3	NA	TGTGCCAGCAGCCCCCAGGGGGCTTTAGATACGCAGTATTTT	CASSPQGALDTQYF
NA	TRBV24-1	TRBJ2-6	many	TGTGCCACCAGTGCCAGCACAGACTCTGGGGCCAACGTCCTGACTTTC	CATSASTDSGANVLTF
TRBD1	TRBV6-5	TRBJ2-7	many	TGTGCCAGCAGTTACCCAGGGGGCTCCTACGAGCAGTACTTC	CASSYPGGSYEQYF
TRBD1	TRBV4-1	TRBJ1-4	few	TGCGCCAGCAGCCCTTCTTCCGGGACAGGGAGAGGAAAACTGTTTTTT	CASSPSSGTGRGKLFF
NA	TRBV30	TRBJ1-3	many	TGTGCCTGGAGTAAGGCAGGGGGAAACACCATATATTTT	CAWSKAGGNTIYF
NA	TRBV4-2	TRBJ1-4	many	TGTGCCAGCAGCCAAGTCGGAGGGTCCGCAACTAATGAAAAACTGTTTTTT	CASSQVGGSATNEKLFF
NA	TRBV2	TRBJ1-4	NA	TGTGCCAGCGGCCTTAATGAAAAACTGTTTTTT	CASGLNEKLFF